This T cell receptor (beta chain) was obtained from a study of identical twins. After removal of 7 bases from V and 11 bases from J, the junction contained 16 bases not matched to a gene. CDR3 length equals 15 residues. TCRdb redid the calling of the 5' RACE reads with MiXCR, one entry per CDR3 protein. The table includes roughly 1,500,000 distinct CDR3 sequences, about 32% detected once. Sample: cord blood. This clonotype originated in a newborn girl in good health. The chain combines TRBV12-3 or TRBV12-4 with TRBJ2-5, with 10 bases fitting TRBD2. The CDR3 DNA reads TGTGCCAGCAATCCAGCGGGAGGGAAGTACAATGAGCAGTACTTC. Translating it yields CASNPAGGKYNEQYF.